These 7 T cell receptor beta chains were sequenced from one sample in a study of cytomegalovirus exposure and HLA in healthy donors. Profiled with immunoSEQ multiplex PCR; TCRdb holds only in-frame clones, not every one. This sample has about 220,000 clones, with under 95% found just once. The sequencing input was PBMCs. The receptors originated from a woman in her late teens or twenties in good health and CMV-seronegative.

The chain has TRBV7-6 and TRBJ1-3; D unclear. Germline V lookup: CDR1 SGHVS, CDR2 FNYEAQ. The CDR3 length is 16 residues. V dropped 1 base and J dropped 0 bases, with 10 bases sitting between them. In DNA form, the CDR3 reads TGTGCCAGCAGCTTAGATCGGAGAATCTCTGGAAACACCATATATTTT. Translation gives CASSLDRRISGNTIYF.

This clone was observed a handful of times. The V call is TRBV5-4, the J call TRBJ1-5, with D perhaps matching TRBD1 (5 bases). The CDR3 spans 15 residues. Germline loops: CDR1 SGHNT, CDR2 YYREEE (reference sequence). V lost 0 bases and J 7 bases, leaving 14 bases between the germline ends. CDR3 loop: CASSLDAGRGQPQHF. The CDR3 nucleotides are TGTGCCAGCAGCTTGGATGCGGGGCGAGGACAGCCCCAGCATTTT. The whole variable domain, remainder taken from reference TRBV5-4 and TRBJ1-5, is ETGVTQSPTHLIKTRGQQVTLRCSSQSGHNTVSWYQQALGQGPQFIFQYYREEENGRGNFPPRFSGLQFPNYSSELNVNALELDDSALYLCASSLDAGRGQPQHFGDGTRLSIL.

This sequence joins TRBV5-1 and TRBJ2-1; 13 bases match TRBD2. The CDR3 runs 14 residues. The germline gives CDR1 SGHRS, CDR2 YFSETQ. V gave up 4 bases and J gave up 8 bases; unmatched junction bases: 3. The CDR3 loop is CASSVTSGRHEQFF. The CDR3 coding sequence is TGCGCCAGCAGCGTGACTAGCGGGAGGCATGAGCAGTTCTTC.

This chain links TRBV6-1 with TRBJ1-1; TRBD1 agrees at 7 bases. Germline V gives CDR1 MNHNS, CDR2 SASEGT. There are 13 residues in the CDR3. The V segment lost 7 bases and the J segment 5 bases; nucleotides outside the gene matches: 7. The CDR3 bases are TGTGCCAGCAACTGGGACAGACGGACTGAAGCTTTCTTT. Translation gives CASNWDRRTEAFF.

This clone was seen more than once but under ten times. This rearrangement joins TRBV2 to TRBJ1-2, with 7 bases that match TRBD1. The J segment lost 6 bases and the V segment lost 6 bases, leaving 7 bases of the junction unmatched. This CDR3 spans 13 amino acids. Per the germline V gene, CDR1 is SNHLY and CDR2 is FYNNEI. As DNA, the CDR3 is TGTGCCAGCAGGGGTGGGACAGAGAATGGCTACACCTTC. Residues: CASRGGTENGYTF.

This CDR3 is CAWSLLAGVNTGELFF. For the CDR3, the DNA is TGTGCCTGGAGCTTATTGGCGGGGGTAAACACCGGGGAGCTGTTTTTT. The chain uses TRBV30 and TRBJ2-2, with 7 bases lining up with TRBD2. Germline-derived CDR1 and CDR2 are GTSNPN and SVGIG (reference sequence). There are 16 residues in the CDR3. Losses at the gene ends were 3 bases for V and 2 bases for J; bases not matched to a gene: 9.

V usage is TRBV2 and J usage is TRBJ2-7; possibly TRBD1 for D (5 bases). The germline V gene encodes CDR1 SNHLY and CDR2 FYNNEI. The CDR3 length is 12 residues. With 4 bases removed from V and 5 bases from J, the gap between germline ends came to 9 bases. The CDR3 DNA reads TGTGCCAGCAGTGGGCCAGGGAACGAGCAGTACTTC. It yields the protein CASSGPGNEQYF.